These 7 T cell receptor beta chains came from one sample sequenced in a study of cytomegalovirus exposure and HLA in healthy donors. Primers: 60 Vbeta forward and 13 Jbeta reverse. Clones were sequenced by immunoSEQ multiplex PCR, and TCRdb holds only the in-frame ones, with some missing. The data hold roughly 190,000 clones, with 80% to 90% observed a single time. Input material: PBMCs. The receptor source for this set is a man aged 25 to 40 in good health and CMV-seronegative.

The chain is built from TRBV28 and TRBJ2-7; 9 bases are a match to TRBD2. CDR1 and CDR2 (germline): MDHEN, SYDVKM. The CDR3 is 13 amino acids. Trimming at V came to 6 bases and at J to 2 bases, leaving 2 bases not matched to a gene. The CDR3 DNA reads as TGTGCCAGCAGACCTAGCGGGGCCTACGAGCAGTACTTC. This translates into CASRPSGAYEQYF.

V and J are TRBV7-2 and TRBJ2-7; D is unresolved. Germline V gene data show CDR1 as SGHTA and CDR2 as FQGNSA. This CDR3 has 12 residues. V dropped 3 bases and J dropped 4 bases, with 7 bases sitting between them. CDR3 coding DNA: TGTGCCAGCAGCTTTGGAGCATACGAGCAGTACTTC. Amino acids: CASSFGAYEQYF.

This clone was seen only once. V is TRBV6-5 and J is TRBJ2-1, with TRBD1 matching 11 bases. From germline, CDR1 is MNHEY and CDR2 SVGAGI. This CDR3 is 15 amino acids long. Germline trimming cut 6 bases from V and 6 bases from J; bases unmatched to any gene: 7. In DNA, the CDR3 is TGTGCCAGCAGAGACCGGGACAGGGGGGGCAATGAGCAGTTCTTC. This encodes CASRDRDRGGNEQFF.

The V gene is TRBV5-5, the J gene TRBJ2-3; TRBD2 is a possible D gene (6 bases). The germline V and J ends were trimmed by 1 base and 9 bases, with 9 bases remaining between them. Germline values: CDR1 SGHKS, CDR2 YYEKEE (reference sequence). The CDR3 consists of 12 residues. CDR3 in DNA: TGTGCCAGCAGCTTGTACGGGAGAACGCAGTATTTT. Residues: CASSLYGRTQYF.

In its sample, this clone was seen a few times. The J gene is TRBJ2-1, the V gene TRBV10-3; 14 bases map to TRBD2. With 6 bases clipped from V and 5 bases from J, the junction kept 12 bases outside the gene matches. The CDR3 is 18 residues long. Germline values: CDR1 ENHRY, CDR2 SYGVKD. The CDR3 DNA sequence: TGTGCCATCAGCCCCGGACTAGCGGGAGGTGGGGGCCACAATGAGCAGTTCTTC. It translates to CAISPGLAGGGGHNEQFF.

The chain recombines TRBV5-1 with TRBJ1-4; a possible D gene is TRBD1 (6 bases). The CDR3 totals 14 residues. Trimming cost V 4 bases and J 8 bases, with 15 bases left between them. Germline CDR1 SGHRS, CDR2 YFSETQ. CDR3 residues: CASSPFAGDEKLFF. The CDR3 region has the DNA TGCGCCAGCAGCCCCTTCGCAGGGGACGAAAAACTGTTTTTT. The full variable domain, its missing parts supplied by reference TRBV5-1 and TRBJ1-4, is KAGVTQTPRYLIKTRGQQVTLSCSPISGHRSVSWYQQTPGQGLQFLFEYFSETQRNKGNFPGRFSGRQFSNSRSEMNVSTLELGDSALYLCASSPFAGDEKLFFGSGTQLSVL.

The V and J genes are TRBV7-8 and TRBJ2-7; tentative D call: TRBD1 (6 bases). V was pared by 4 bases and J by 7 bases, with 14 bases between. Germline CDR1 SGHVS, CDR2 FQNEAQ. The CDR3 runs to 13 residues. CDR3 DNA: TGTGCCAGCAGCTACGACAGAGGGGGAGAGCAGTACTTC. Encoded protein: CASSYDRGGEQYF. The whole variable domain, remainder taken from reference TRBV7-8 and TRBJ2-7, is GAGVSQSPRYKVAKRGQDVALRCDPISGHVSLFWYQQALGQGPEFLTYFQNEAQLDKSGLPSDRFFAERPEGSVSTLKIQRTQQEDSAVYLCASSYDRGGEQYFGPGTRLTVT.